The next 13 T cell receptor beta chains were all read from a single sample in a study of blood T cells in healthy people across ages. PCR was performed a second time for about 6 to 11 cycles using a sample-barcoded 5' primer and a J-beta primer mix. MiXCR was run by TCRdb on the 5' RACE reads, yielding one entry per CDR3 protein. The table includes around 1.5 million distinct CDR3 sequences, around 59% detected once. The specimen was blood. The receptors here all came from a man aged 18 to 29 in good health.

The chain employs TRBV6-6 and TRBJ1-1, with 8 nucleotides matching TRBD1. This CDR3 has 14 residues. The junction had 6 bases not matched to a gene; V was cut back by 5 bases and J by 4 bases. Germline V gives CDR1 MNHNY, CDR2 SVGAGI (reference sequence). CDR3 bases: TGTGCCAGCAGTCACGCTGGACAGGGCACTGAAGCTTTCTTT. It yields the protein CASSHAGQGTEAFF.

The V gene is TRBV20-1, the J gene TRBJ2-3, with a possible D match to TRBD2 (7 bases). V shed 1 base and J shed 1 base, with 15 bases lying between them. From germline, CDR1 is DFQATT and CDR2 SNEGSKA (reference sequence). This CDR3 is built from 16 residues. This CDR3 is CSARGDNRGGTDTQYF. The CDR3 nucleotides read TGCAGTGCTAGAGGGGACAACCGGGGGGGCACAGATACGCAGTATTTT.

This clonotype was recorded a few times. This sequence joins TRBV20-1 and TRBJ2-5, with 11 bases identical to TRBD2. The V gene's germline CDR1 is DFQATT and CDR2 SNEGSKA (reference sequence). This CDR3 is 16 amino acids long. V was clipped by 0 bases and J by 0 bases; unmatched bases: 3. CDR3: CSARDLLAGDQETQYF. CDR3 nucleotides: TGCAGTGCTAGAGATTTACTAGCGGGGGACCAAGAGACCCAGTACTTC.

CDR3 protein: CASSPAGLDRRDTQYF. Here the CDR3 DNA reads TGCGCCAGCAGCCCCGCGGGACTAGATCGGCGGGATACGCAGTATTTT. The chain combines TRBV4-1 with TRBJ2-3, with 8 bases that match TRBD2. Germline V CDR1 and CDR2: MGHRA, YSYEKL. CDR3 length: 16 amino acids. V trimming: 4 bases; J trimming: 6 bases; junction bases outside the gene matches: 12.

V is TRBV20-1 and J is TRBJ2-3, with D maybe TRBD2 (6 bases). The CDR3 has 17 amino acids. The ends were cut back, 0 bases at V and 1 base at J, with 17 bases in the middle. Germline V gene data show CDR1 as DFQATT and CDR2 as SNEGSKA (reference sequence). CDR3 region: CSARDPRLGGGTDTQYF. Here the CDR3 DNA reads TGCAGTGCTAGAGACCCCCGACTAGGTGGGGGCACAGATACGCAGTATTTT.

V gene TRBV6-5 combines with J gene TRBJ1-2; perhaps TRBD1 as D (5 bases). The germline CDR1 and CDR2 sequences are MNHEY and SVGAGI. The CDR3 consists of 13 residues. V lost 7 bases to trimming and J lost 0 bases, with 9 bases between them. The CDR3 is CASKWGPNYGYTF. Here the CDR3 DNA reads TGTGCCAGCAAATGGGGCCCTAACTATGGCTACACCTTC.

This clonotype has more than one count but fewer than ten. J is TRBJ2-1 and V is TRBV20-1; TRBD1 matches at 8 bases. This CDR3 has 14 amino acids. Trimming cost V 2 bases and J 5 bases; bases outside gene matches: 5. Germline V gene lookup returns CDR1 DFQATT and CDR2 SNEGSKA (reference sequence). CDR3 DNA sequence: TGCAGTGCTAGACAGGGGGCGCTGGACAATGAGCAGTTCTTC. This codes for CSARQGALDNEQFF.

The V and J genes are TRBV15 and TRBJ1-6, with no clear D. Germline V lookup: CDR1 LNHNV, CDR2 YYDKDF (reference sequence). The CDR3 totals 15 residues. Between the trimmed V and J ends, which lost 1 base and 6 bases, there was a span of 10 bases. In nucleotides, the CDR3 is TGTGCCACCAGCAGAGCATCTAATGCTAATTCACCCCTCCACTTT. Translated, it gives CATSRASNANSPLHF.

The chain is built from TRBV2 and TRBJ2-7, with D perhaps matching TRBD1 (6 bases). The germline gives CDR1 SNHLY, CDR2 FYNNEI. The CDR3 runs to 15 residues. V shed 1 base and J shed 1 base, with 11 bases lying between them. The CDR3 spells CASSEVKGGSYEQYF. The CDR3 nucleotides are TGTGCCAGCAGTGAAGTCAAAGGGGGATCCTACGAGCAGTACTTC.

The chain carries TRBV10-3 and TRBJ2-5; 7 bases fit TRBD1. Trimming took 6 bases from V and 2 from J; bases not matched to a gene: 6. The CDR3 runs to 14 residues. Per germline, CDR1 ENHRY and CDR2 SYGVKD. The CDR3 here is CAISPDRLQETQYF. CDR3 bases: TGTGCCATCAGCCCGGACAGGCTACAAGAGACCCAGTACTTC.

The chain combines TRBV12-3 or TRBV12-4 with TRBJ2-7, with TRBD1 matching over 7 bases. The J segment lost 3 bases and the V segment lost 6 bases, leaving 5 bases of the junction unmatched. The CDR3 contains 13 residues. This chain's CDR3 is CASRETGYYEQYF. CDR3 in DNA: TGTGCCAGCAGAGAGACAGGGTACTACGAGCAGTACTTC.

The V call is TRBV20-1, the J call TRBJ1-2; 7 bases match TRBD1. Trimming removed 6 bases from V and 4 bases from J; junction bases left unmatched: 8. Per the germline V gene, CDR1 is DFQATT and CDR2 is SNEGSKA (reference sequence). This CDR3 is 13 amino acids long. DNA for the CDR3: TGCAGTGCCCGCAGGGGGTCCTTCTATGGCTACACCTTC. The encoded protein is CSARRGSFYGYTF.

The gene calls are TRBV6-1 and TRBJ1-5; TRBD1 is a possible D gene (6 bases). This CDR3 comprises 13 residues. V was pared by 8 bases and J by 7 bases, with 15 bases between. CDR1 MNHNS and CDR2 SASEGT come from the germline V gene. The CDR3 loop is CASEASGVQPQHF. The CDR3, as DNA: TGTGCCAGCGAGGCGTCAGGGGTCCAGCCCCAGCATTTT.